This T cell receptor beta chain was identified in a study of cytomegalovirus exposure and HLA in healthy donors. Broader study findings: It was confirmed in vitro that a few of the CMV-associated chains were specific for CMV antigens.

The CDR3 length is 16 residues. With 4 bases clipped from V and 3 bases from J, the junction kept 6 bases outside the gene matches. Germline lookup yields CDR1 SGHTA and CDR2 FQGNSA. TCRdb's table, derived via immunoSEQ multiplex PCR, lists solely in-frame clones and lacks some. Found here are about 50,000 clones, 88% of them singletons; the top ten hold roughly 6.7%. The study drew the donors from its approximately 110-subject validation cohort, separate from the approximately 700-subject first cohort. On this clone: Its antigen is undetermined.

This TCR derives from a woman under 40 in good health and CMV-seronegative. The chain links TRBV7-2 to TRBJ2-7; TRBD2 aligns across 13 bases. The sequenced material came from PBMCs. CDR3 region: CASSSRTSGSRYEQYF. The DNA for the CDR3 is TGTGCCAGCAGCTCAAGGACTAGCGGGAGCCGCTACGAGCAGTACTTC.